This is a list of T cell receptor beta chains from one sample in a study of blood T cell repertoires in COVID-19. Method: immunoSEQ multiplex PCR; TCRdb's copy keeps in-frame clones and lacks some. This repertoire shows around 340,000 clones, roughly nine tenths found once; its top ten account for 3% to 4.5%. The sequenced material came from peripheral blood. The receptors originated from a woman aged 60-75 years with COVID-19, enrolled during active disease. Both conserved end residues are part of each CDR3. The D gene is left open where the match is weak. Size is omitted from some rows. Given values are once, few, many or a class for expanded clones.

j_gene: TRBJ1-6; v_gene: TRBV10-1; abundance: -; d_gene: -; CDR3aa: CASTSGDGSPLHF; CDR3nt: TGCGCCAGCACGTCAGGGGATGGTTCACCCCTCCACTTT
j_gene: TRBJ2-3; v_gene: TRBV5-4; abundance: -; d_gene: TRBD2; CDR3aa: CASSSGGSTDTQYF; CDR3nt: TGTGCCAGCAGTTCGGGGGGAAGCACAGATACGCAGTATTTT
j_gene: TRBJ2-7; v_gene: TRBV27; abundance: -; d_gene: -; CDR3aa: CASSSGQSQYF; CDR3nt: TGTGCCAGCAGTTCCGGACAGAGTCAGTACTTC
j_gene: TRBJ2-5; v_gene: TRBV30; abundance: -; d_gene: TRBD2; CDR3aa: CAWSLSGAKGTQYF; CDR3nt: TGTGCCTGGAGCCTTAGCGGGGCGAAGGGGACCCAGTACTTC
j_gene: TRBJ2-1; v_gene: TRBV27; abundance: -; d_gene: TRBD1; CDR3aa: CASSLGQGGEFF; CDR3nt: TGTGCCAGCAGTTTAGGACAGGGGGGGGAGTTCTTC
j_gene: TRBJ2-3; v_gene: TRBV5-1; abundance: once; d_gene: TRBD2; CDR3aa: CASSLDSGGAGDTQYF; CDR3nt: TGCGCCAGCAGCTTGGACAGCGGGGGGGCGGGTGATACGCAGTATTTT
j_gene: TRBJ2-2; v_gene: TRBV10-1; abundance: -; d_gene: TRBD1; CDR3aa: CASRSGTGGTGELFF; CDR3nt: TGCGCCAGTCGGTCCGGGACAGGGGGGACCGGGGAGCTGTTTTTT
j_gene: TRBJ1-4; v_gene: TRBV4-1; abundance: -; d_gene: TRBD1; CDR3aa: CASSLRDRDTNEKLFF; CDR3nt: TGCGCCAGCAGCCTCCGGGACAGGGACACTAATGAAAAACTGTTTTTT
j_gene: TRBJ1-2; v_gene: TRBV18; abundance: -; d_gene: TRBD1; CDR3aa: CASSPPSGTGVNYGYTF; CDR3nt: TGTGCCAGCTCACCACCGTCCGGGACAGGGGTCAACTATGGCTACACCTTC
j_gene: TRBJ1-5; v_gene: TRBV24-1; abundance: -; d_gene: TRBD1; CDR3aa: CARMQGGWGNQPQHF; CDR3nt: TGTGCCAGAATGCAGGGGGGTTGGGGCAATCAGCCCCAGCATTTT
j_gene: TRBJ2-1; v_gene: TRBV9; abundance: -; d_gene: TRBD2; CDR3aa: CASSGASGGFYNEQFF; CDR3nt: TGTGCCAGCAGCGGGGCTAGCGGGGGCTTCTACAATGAGCAGTTCTTC
j_gene: TRBJ2-2; v_gene: TRBV9; abundance: -; d_gene: -; CDR3aa: CASSVDGGTNTGELFF; CDR3nt: TGTGCCAGCAGCGTAGATGGGGGGACGAACACCGGGGAGCTGTTTTTT
j_gene: TRBJ1-2; v_gene: TRBV5-6; abundance: -; d_gene: TRBD1; CDR3aa: CASSYRDRGGFNYGYTF; CDR3nt: TGTGCCAGCAGCTACCGGGACAGGGGTGGCTTTAACTATGGCTACACCTTC
j_gene: TRBJ1-5; v_gene: TRBV6-5; abundance: few; d_gene: -; CDR3aa: CASSWSGVQPQHF; CDR3nt: TGTGCCAGCAGTTGGTCAGGGGTTCAGCCCCAGCATTTT
j_gene: TRBJ1-4; v_gene: TRBV6-6; abundance: -; d_gene: -; CDR3aa: CASRGQFNEKLFF; CDR3nt: TGTGCCAGCAGAGGACAGTTTAATGAAAAACTGTTTTTT
j_gene: TRBJ2-4; v_gene: TRBV4-2; abundance: -; d_gene: -; CDR3aa: CASSQDRAGRKEAKNIQYF; CDR3nt: TGTGCCAGCAGCCAAGATCGTGCGGGACGGAAGGAGGCCAAAAACATTCAGTACTTC
j_gene: TRBJ1-2; v_gene: TRBV5-6; abundance: -; d_gene: -; CDR3aa: CASSFGRSGYGYTF; CDR3nt: TGTGCCAGCAGCTTCGGCAGGTCCGGATATGGCTACACCTTC
j_gene: TRBJ2-1; v_gene: TRBV19; abundance: -; d_gene: -; CDR3aa: CASAHRGGSYNEQFF; CDR3nt: TGTGCCAGTGCCCACAGGGGGGGATCCTACAATGAGCAGTTCTTC
j_gene: TRBJ1-2; v_gene: TRBV19; abundance: -; d_gene: TRBD1; CDR3aa: CASRRGDSERTNYGYTF; CDR3nt: TGTGCCAGTAGGAGAGGGGACAGCGAAAGAACTAACTATGGCTACACCTTC
j_gene: TRBJ1-2; v_gene: TRBV21-1; abundance: -; d_gene: -; CDR3aa: CASTVTGGFHYGYTF; CDR3nt: TGTGCCAGCACGGTAACAGGGGGTTTCCACTATGGCTACACCTTC
j_gene: TRBJ1-2; v_gene: TRBV9; abundance: -; d_gene: -; CDR3aa: CASSVEGRGANYGYTF; CDR3nt: TGTGCCAGCAGCGTAGAGGGGAGGGGTGCTAACTATGGCTACACCTTC
j_gene: TRBJ1-4; v_gene: TRBV4-1; abundance: once; d_gene: -; CDR3aa: CASSQAGYTNEKLFF; CDR3nt: TGCGCCAGCAGCCAAGCGGGGTACACTAATGAAAAACTGTTTTTT
j_gene: TRBJ1-1; v_gene: TRBV30; abundance: -; d_gene: TRBD1; CDR3aa: CASAAIGTGGANTEAFF; CDR3nt: TGTGCCTCAGCCGCCATTGGGACAGGGGGAGCGAACACTGAAGCTTTCTTT
j_gene: TRBJ2-2; v_gene: TRBV12-3/TRBV12-4; abundance: -; d_gene: -; CDR3aa: CASSLRDTGELFF; CDR3nt: TGTGCCAGCAGTCTCAGGGACACCGGGGAGCTGTTTTTT
j_gene: TRBJ2-5; v_gene: TRBV18; abundance: -; d_gene: -; CDR3aa: CASSRGSQETQYF; CDR3nt: TGTGCCAGCTCGAGAGGGTCTCAAGAGACCCAGTACTTC
j_gene: TRBJ2-5; v_gene: TRBV10-1; abundance: -; d_gene: -; CDR3aa: CASSESLGQRETQYF; CDR3nt: TGCGCCAGCAGTGAGTCCCTAGGACAGAGAGAGACCCAGTACTTC
j_gene: TRBJ1-6; v_gene: TRBV28; abundance: -; d_gene: -; CDR3aa: CASSLNWSGSPLHF; CDR3nt: TGTGCCAGCAGTTTAAACTGGTCGGGTTCACCCCTCCACTTT
j_gene: TRBJ2-4; v_gene: TRBV30; abundance: -; d_gene: -; CDR3aa: CAWLDSLAKNIQYF; CDR3nt: TGTGCCTGGCTGGACAGTTTAGCCAAAAACATTCAGTACTTC
j_gene: TRBJ2-7; v_gene: TRBV6-5; abundance: -; d_gene: TRBD1; CDR3aa: CASSYVDRGLYEQYF; CDR3nt: TGTGCCAGCAGTTACGTGGACAGGGGGCTCTACGAGCAGTACTTC
j_gene: TRBJ1-5; v_gene: TRBV6-5; abundance: -; d_gene: TRBD1; CDR3aa: CASSYSGQGNQPQHF; CDR3nt: TGTGCCAGCAGTTACTCGGGACAGGGGAATCAGCCCCAGCATTTT
j_gene: TRBJ2-7; v_gene: TRBV7-7; abundance: -; d_gene: TRBD1; CDR3aa: CASSTGQGNEQYF; CDR3nt: TGTGCCAGCAGCACAGGACAGGGCAACGAGCAGTACTTC
j_gene: TRBJ2-3; v_gene: TRBV28; abundance: -; d_gene: TRBD1; CDR3aa: CAGSQETGASDTQYF; CDR3nt: TGTGCCGGCAGTCAAGAGACAGGGGCCTCAGATACGCAGTATTTT